This TCR beta chain was sequenced for a study of vaccination and CD4 T cells after COVID-19. Looking at the study overall: At a median around 72 days (range 14 to 241) after dose two, post-vaccine samples were obtained.

With the Oncomine TCR Beta short-read assay, DNA from cultured CD4+ T cells was sequenced. One entry per CDR3 protein results from TCRdb running MiXCR on the PCR reads. The table has 12,000 to 15,000 distinct CDR3 sequences, 53% seen once. Stated treatment: roughly 10-day PBMC culture with coronavirus spike peptide pools or control peptides (ViraFEST assay). After expanding antigen-specific T cells with peptide pools, ViraFEST sequenced their TCRs. Once cultured about eleven days, CD4+ T cells underwent isolation by negative selection. This clonotype is a singleton in its sample. Its antigen is undetermined. V trimming: 3 bases; J trimming: 2 bases; junction bases outside the gene matches: 5. The CDR3 has 15 amino acids. CDR1 is LNHDA, CDR2 SQIVND, per germline (reference sequence).

The sequence came from a human donor who had recovered from COVID-19. This chain connects TRBV19 to TRBJ2-7, with 9 bases fitting TRBD1. The sample in question was CD4+ T cells from blood, cultured in vitro, obtained before SARS-CoV-2 vaccination. The CDR3 region has the DNA TGTGCCAGTAGTATCGGGACAGGGTTAACCTACGAGCAGTACTTC. It translates to CASSIGTGLTYEQYF.